Listed below are T cell receptor beta chains from one sample, sequenced in a study of spatial heterogeneity in lung cancer. TCRdb reanalysed the 5' RACE reads using MiXCR and keeps one entry per CDR3 protein. Of 20,000 to 30,000 distinct CDR3 sequences listed, approximately 4.8% were seen once; the top ten hold less than 5.5%. Sequencing used PBMCs, obtained at surgery. The receptors originated from a male donor with early-stage non-small cell lung cancer. The CDR3 runs from the conserved cysteine through the conserved F or W. The listing skips clone size in some rows; elsewhere it reads once, few, many or a size class.

v_gene: TRBV6-6
abundance: many
j_gene: TRBJ1-6
CDR3aa: CASSPHRTGNSPLHF

v_gene: TRBV7-2
abundance: many
j_gene: TRBJ2-3
CDR3aa: CASSLATGVDTQYF

v_gene: TRBV6-2/TRBV6-3
abundance: many
j_gene: TRBJ2-7
CDR3aa: CASSSLFAGGSLPSYEQYF

v_gene: TRBV5-1
abundance: many
j_gene: TRBJ2-2
CDR3aa: CASSLNDRTNTGELFF

v_gene: TRBV6-5
abundance: many
j_gene: TRBJ2-2
CDR3aa: CASSYSGVNGELFF

v_gene: TRBV23-1
abundance: many
j_gene: TRBJ2-7
CDR3aa: CASSQGGVSYEQYF

v_gene: TRBV20-1
abundance: large
j_gene: TRBJ2-3
CDR3aa: CSAREGTSADTQYF

v_gene: TRBV29-1
abundance: many
j_gene: TRBJ1-1
CDR3aa: CSVPNRDRDTEAFF

v_gene: TRBV28
abundance: few
j_gene: TRBJ1-1
CDR3aa: CASSSPGPEAFF

v_gene: TRBV20-1
abundance: many
j_gene: TRBJ2-4
CDR3aa: CSTPEGTGKIQYF

v_gene: TRBV13
abundance: many
j_gene: TRBJ2-1
CDR3aa: CASSLGGASAYNEQFF

v_gene: TRBV6-6
abundance: many
j_gene: TRBJ2-6
CDR3aa: CAATGNSGANVLTF

v_gene: TRBV18
abundance: many
j_gene: TRBJ2-1
CDR3aa: CASSPALHPEQFF

v_gene: TRBV11-2
abundance: many
j_gene: TRBJ2-1
CDR3aa: CASSAGSLNNEQFF

v_gene: TRBV7-6
abundance: many
j_gene: TRBJ2-5
CDR3aa: CASSLGSGGTQYF

v_gene: TRBV24-1
abundance: many
j_gene: TRBJ2-3
CDR3aa: CATSPPAGADTQYF

v_gene: TRBV27
abundance: many
j_gene: TRBJ1-4
CDR3aa: CASSRPGLSEKLFF

v_gene: TRBV28
abundance: many
j_gene: TRBJ2-3
CDR3aa: CASYPPGGDGVTDTQYF

v_gene: TRBV10-2
abundance: many
j_gene: TRBJ1-6
CDR3aa: CASSPPMGDSPLHF

v_gene: TRBV29-1
abundance: many
j_gene: TRBJ2-7
CDR3aa: CSVGDRVGEQYF

v_gene: TRBV6-5
abundance: many
j_gene: TRBJ2-7
CDR3aa: CASKRDRVSYEQYF

v_gene: TRBV7-9
abundance: many
j_gene: TRBJ2-7
CDR3aa: CASSHPSSYEQYF

v_gene: TRBV3-1
abundance: many
j_gene: TRBJ2-4
CDR3aa: CASSQIAGSKNIQYF

v_gene: TRBV24-1
abundance: many
j_gene: TRBJ1-1
CDR3aa: CATSDLWDTEAFF

v_gene: TRBV28
abundance: many
j_gene: TRBJ2-5
CDR3aa: CASSWTSGGASETQYF

v_gene: TRBV7-9
abundance: many
j_gene: TRBJ2-1
CDR3aa: CASSLLAGGVHDEQFF

v_gene: TRBV25-1
abundance: many
j_gene: TRBJ2-3
CDR3aa: CASSVPPGPSSTDTQYF

v_gene: TRBV28
abundance: many
j_gene: TRBJ2-5
CDR3aa: CASSLSGTVSGTQYF

v_gene: TRBV6-1
abundance: many
j_gene: TRBJ2-4
CDR3aa: CASSRQTKNIQYF

v_gene: TRBV13
abundance: many
j_gene: TRBJ2-7
CDR3aa: CASSLAGGVYEQYF

v_gene: TRBV2
abundance: many
j_gene: TRBJ2-1
CDR3aa: CASSRRGLGDNEQFF

v_gene: TRBV29-1
abundance: many
j_gene: TRBJ2-5
CDR3aa: CSVETVGETQYF

v_gene: TRBV28
abundance: NA
j_gene: TRBJ1-3
CDR3aa: CASSFDRAGNTIYF

v_gene: TRBV28
abundance: many
j_gene: TRBJ1-5
CDR3aa: CASSLGGFNQPQHF

v_gene: TRBV20-1
abundance: many
j_gene: TRBJ1-6
CDR3aa: CSARVPGFYNSPLHF

v_gene: TRBV7-2
abundance: many
j_gene: TRBJ2-2
CDR3aa: CASSPTYDTGELFF

v_gene: TRBV7-2
abundance: many
j_gene: TRBJ2-5
CDR3aa: CASSPGGGTQYF

v_gene: TRBV6-1
abundance: many
j_gene: TRBJ2-1
CDR3aa: CASAKDGSYNEQFF

v_gene: TRBV7-2
abundance: many
j_gene: TRBJ2-2
CDR3aa: CASSGGQSYTGELFF

v_gene: TRBV27
abundance: many
j_gene: TRBJ2-7
CDR3aa: CASSFLGQDFHEQYF

v_gene: TRBV25-1
abundance: medium-sized
j_gene: TRBJ2-7
CDR3aa: CASSESGTGAYEQYF

v_gene: TRBV2
abundance: many
j_gene: TRBJ1-2
CDR3aa: CASSAGQGAGHGYTF

v_gene: TRBV28
abundance: many
j_gene: TRBJ2-1
CDR3aa: CASSPTGRGAYNEQFF

v_gene: TRBV5-1
abundance: many
j_gene: TRBJ2-7
CDR3aa: CASSSGSTGASYEQYF

v_gene: TRBV5-1
abundance: many
j_gene: TRBJ2-6
CDR3aa: CASRATLAGGSGANVLTF

v_gene: TRBV7-8
abundance: many
j_gene: TRBJ2-3
CDR3aa: CASRSGGTSTDTQYF